This TCR beta chain was captured by sequencing in a study of shared clonotypes between healthy human individuals. Whole-study context: CD8 memory received one plate per donor, CD8 naive two, CD4 memory three and CD4 naive three.

Trimming removed 4 bases at V and 0 bases at J, with 14 bases between. Per the germline V gene, CDR1 is SGHRS and CDR2 is YFSETQ. This CDR3 has 15 residues. Produced via immunoSEQ multiplex PCR; TCRdb's table is partial and in-frame only. The repertoire holds roughly 640,000 clones, more than 95% seen once, with approximately 0.057% in the top ten. CD4+ cells underwent separation, giving CD45RA+ naive and CD45RA-negative memory subsets. The receptor was isolated from a woman aged 25 to 45 in good health. This chain joins TRBV5-1 and TRBJ2-7; possibly TRBD1 for D (6 bases). The sample consisted of naive CD4+ T cells sorted from blood. Noted subset: CD45RA+ positively selected. The CDR3 loop reads CASSRGTGSSYEQYF. Here the CDR3 DNA reads TGCGCCAGCAGCCGGGGAACAGGGAGCTCCTACGAGCAGTACTTC.